This T cell receptor (beta chain) was sequenced in a study of T cell repertoires in cytomegalovirus infection. Study summary: The study used recently identified HLA-C-restricted and well-studied HLA-B-restricted CMV epitopes. An indication of both CMV infection and matching HLA type came from public TCR beta signatures.

TCRdb redid the calling of the reads with MiXCR, one entry per CDR3 protein. The data show around 800,000 distinct CDR3 sequences, 32% seen once. As regards this clonotype: As yet, its antigen is unknown.

Regarding the study as a whole: Carriers of CMV plus the relevant HLA were identified by cumulative public TCR beta family frequency. The ex vivo response showed dominance by HLA-C-restricted CMV-specific TCR beta clonotypes.

The V and J ends lost 1 base and 5 bases respectively, with 9 bases between them. Per germline, CDR1 DFQATT and CDR2 SNEGSKA (reference sequence). This CDR3 comprises 13 residues. Sequenced here: cultured CD8+ T cells from PBMCs, sampled from culture after CMV antigen stimulation. This sequence originates from a human donor in good health (CMV status not recorded). Some clones in this sample may be carry-over from other donors' samples. The V gene is TRBV20-1, the J gene TRBJ2-1; D unresolved. The CDR3 coding sequence is TGCAGTGCTAGAGTGTATGGGGACAATGAGCAGTTCTTC. Amino acid sequence: CSARVYGDNEQFF.